These 22 T cell receptor beta chains originate from one sample sequenced in a study of blood T cell repertoires in COVID-19. Profiling relied on immunoSEQ multiplex PCR, and the TCRdb table lists in-frame clones only, not all of them. Altogether around 120,000 clones are present, about 80% being singletons, with the ten largest covering 8.5% to 10%. The sequenced sample consisted of peripheral blood. These receptors came from a man aged 40-55 years with active or convalescent COVID-19.

V and J are TRBV7-8 and TRBJ1-1; D call uncertain. The CDR3 runs to 14 residues. The ends were cut back, 5 bases at V and 4 bases at J, with 14 bases in the middle. The V gene's germline CDR1 is SGHVS and CDR2 FQNEAQ. CDR3: CASSPREGTTEAFF. The CDR3 DNA reads as TGTGCCAGCAGCCCACGGGAGGGCACCACTGAAGCTTTCTTT. Based on the CDR3 plus reference TRBV7-8 and TRBJ1-1, the full variable domain is GAGVSQSPRYKVAKRGQDVALRCDPISGHVSLFWYQQALGQGPEFLTYFQNEAQLDKSGLPSDRFFAERPEGSVSTLKIQRTQQEDSAVYLCASSPREGTTEAFFGQGTRLTVV.

The chain links TRBV2 to TRBJ2-6; D not certain. CDR3 length equals 16 residues. Germline lookup yields CDR1 SNHLY and CDR2 FYNNEI. V lost 6 bases and J lost 1, with 13 bases in between. For the CDR3, the DNA is TGTGCCAGCAGGAGAGAGACGGGTTCTGGGGCCAACGTCCTGACTTTC. It encodes CASRRETGSGANVLTF.

This chain joins TRBV19 and TRBJ1-5; possible D gene TRBD1, 6 bases. The CDR3 consists of 15 residues. Germline CDR1 and CDR2: LNHDA and SQIVND (reference sequence). V was shortened by 7 bases and J by 0 bases, with 13 bases between the two germline ends. The CDR3 sequence is CASMQGLYSNQPQHF. The CDR3 bases are TGTGCCAGTATGCAGGGGTTGTATAGCAATCAGCCCCAGCATTTT.

V and J are TRBV6-1 and TRBJ2-7; D ambiguous. The CDR3 extends over 11 amino acids. Between the trimmed V and J ends, which lost 3 bases and 3 bases, there was a span of 3 bases. Germline values: CDR1 MNHNS, CDR2 SASEGT. The CDR3 DNA reads as TGTGCCAGCAGTGATTACTACGAGCAGTACTTC. It is translated as CASSDYYEQYF.

This clone was detected only once. The chain joins TRBV7-9 to TRBJ2-2, with D possibly TRBD2 on 5 matching bases. Germline V gene data show CDR1 as SEHNR and CDR2 as FQNEAQ (reference sequence). Deletions cut 9 bases from V and 1 base from J, with 9 bases between. This CDR3 comprises 13 residues. This chain's CDR3 is CARRAGNTGELFF. The DNA of the CDR3 is TGTGCCAGGAGGGCAGGGAACACCGGGGAGCTGTTTTTT. Based on the CDR3 plus reference TRBV7-9 and TRBJ2-2, the full variable domain is DTGVSQNPRHKITKRGQNVTFRCDPISEHNRLYWYRQTLGQGPEFLTYFQNEAQLEKSRLLSDRFSAERPKGSFSTLEIQRTEQGDSAMYLCARRAGNTGELFFGEGSRLTVL.

The CDR3 here is CASSKVKDSDNTEAFF. In DNA form, the CDR3 reads TGTGCCAGCAGCAAAGTAAAAGACAGCGACAACACTGAAGCTTTCTTT. The chain has TRBV21-1 and TRBJ1-1; TRBD1 is the table's D call and was not checked against the DNA. TRBV21-1 is flagged as a pseudogene. The CDR3 totals 16 residues.

The chain links TRBV6-2 or TRBV6-3 to TRBJ2-7; a weak D match, TRBD1 (5 bases). The CDR3 covers 15 residues. Germline V gives CDR1 MNHEY, CDR2 SVGEGT. Trimming removed 0 bases from V and 3 bases from J, with 12 bases in between. The CDR3 bases are TGTGCCAGCAGTTACTCGACAGTTGGCATCTACGAGCAGTACTTC. This codes for CASSYSTVGIYEQYF.

The CDR3 is CASSKTDRELFF. CDR3 nucleotide sequence: TGTGCCAGCAGTAAAACGGACAGGGAACTGTTTTTT. The V call is TRBV6-6, the J call TRBJ1-4, with 8 bases identical to TRBD1. Germline loops: CDR1 MNHNY, CDR2 SVGAGI (reference sequence). The CDR3 has 12 residues. The J segment lost 12 bases and the V segment lost 5 bases, leaving 5 bases of the junction unmatched.

The chain carries TRBV19 and TRBJ1-5, with a weak D call TRBD1 (5 bases). Germline V gives CDR1 LNHDA, CDR2 SQIVND (reference sequence). The length of the CDR3 is 19 residues. V was cut by 3 bases and J by 1 base, with 22 bases left in between. CDR3 loop: CASSIGVGGGVGSNQPQHF. The CDR3 DNA reads as TGTGCCAGTAGTATTGGGGTCGGTGGAGGGGTCGGGAGCAATCAGCCCCAGCATTTT. Full variable domain (outside the CDR3, taken from reference TRBV19 and TRBJ1-5): DGGITQSPKYLFRKEGQNVTLSCEQNLNHDAMYWYRQDPGQGLRLIYYSQIVNDFQKGDIAEGYSVSREKKESFPLTVTSAQKNPTAFYLCASSIGVGGGVGSNQPQHFGDGTRLSIL.

This clone was observed once. The V gene is TRBV7-2, the J gene TRBJ2-5; 8 bases align to TRBD2. V gave up 9 bases and J gave up 1 base; unmatched junction bases: 13. The germline V gene has CDR1 SGHTA and CDR2 FQGNSA. The CDR3 covers 16 residues. Here the CDR3 reads CASSLAAGGLQETQYF. The DNA for the CDR3 is TGTGCCAGTTCTCTAGCGGCGGGGGGACTCCAAGAGACCCAGTACTTC.

The chain joins TRBV4-1 to TRBJ1-1; 7 nucleotides align to TRBD1. The germline V gene encodes CDR1 MGHRA and CDR2 YSYEKL. The CDR3 consists of 15 residues. V shed 0 bases, J shed 6 bases, and the junction held 7 bases outside the gene matches. This CDR3 is CASSQEGQGVPEAFF. CDR3 nucleotides: TGCGCCAGCAGCCAAGAGGGTCAGGGGGTGCCTGAAGCTTTCTTT.

Points on this clone: Other DNA sequences in this specimen translate into the identical CDR3. V is TRBV2 and J is TRBJ1-6, with 9 nucleotides matching TRBD1. Losses at the gene ends were 3 bases for V and 11 bases for J; bases not matched to a gene: 8. Per germline, CDR1 SNHLY and CDR2 FYNNEI. The length of the CDR3 is 15 residues. CDR3 amino acids: CASSEERQGGTPLHF. The CDR3 DNA reads TGTGCCAGCAGTGAGGAGAGACAGGGGGGTACACCCCTCCACTTT.

This clone was seen once. J is TRBJ2-1 and V is TRBV6-5, with D possibly TRBD2 on 6 matching bases. Germline values: CDR1 MNHEY, CDR2 SVGAGI. Between the trimmed V and J ends, which lost 6 bases and 3 bases, there was a span of 15 bases. The CDR3 extends over 15 amino acids. For the CDR3, the DNA is TGTGCCAGCAGCTCAGCGGGTCTTGGCTACAATGAGCAGTTCTTC. Translating it yields CASSSAGLGYNEQFF.

The rearrangement links TRBV10-3 to TRBJ2-2; 9 bases line up with TRBD1. CDR1 is ENHRY, CDR2 SYGVKD, per germline. This CDR3 comprises 14 residues. Trimming removed 10 bases from V and 0 bases from J; junction bases left unmatched: 3. CDR3 protein: CATGQGTNTGELFF. The CDR3, as DNA: TGTGCCACCGGACAGGGGACGAACACCGGGGAGCTGTTTTTT.

This chain connects TRBV4-2 to TRBJ1-4, with 8 bases lining up with TRBD1. The CDR3 sequence is 15 residues long. Germline values: CDR1 LGHNA, CDR2 YNFKEQ. V was pared by 4 bases and J by 6 bases, with 7 bases of the junction left unmatched. The CDR3: CASSPRTGQDEKLFF. The CDR3 DNA sequence: TGTGCCAGCAGCCCCCGGACAGGGCAGGATGAAAAACTGTTTTTT.

This clone occurred a few times. The gene calls are TRBV9 and TRBJ2-7; the D is unclear. The V gene lost 4 bases and the J gene lost 2 bases, with 22 bases spanning the gap. The germline V gene encodes CDR1 SGDLS and CDR2 YYNGEE. The CDR3 covers 17 residues. CDR3 loop: CASSLCRESAGPYEQYF. In DNA form, the CDR3 reads TGTGCCAGCAGCCTATGTAGAGAATCGGCAGGCCCCTACGAGCAGTACTTC.

The rearrangement links TRBV19 to TRBJ1-2; TRBD1 is a possible D gene (6 bases). The CDR3 spans 13 residues. Germline V CDR1 and CDR2: LNHDA, SQIVND (reference sequence). V lost 6 bases, J lost 1 base, and 9 bases lay in between. The chain's CDR3 is CASRDRFNYGYTF. The CDR3 DNA reads TGTGCCAGTAGGGACAGATTTAACTATGGCTACACCTTC.

The chain recombines TRBV29-1 with TRBJ2-5; D gene ambiguous. V was pared by 1 base and J by 2 bases, with 2 bases between. This CDR3 has 11 amino acids. Germline V gives CDR1 SQVTM, CDR2 ANQGSEA. The CDR3 DNA follows: TGCAGCGTTGAAGTACAAGAGACCCAGTACTTC. It encodes CSVEVQETQYF.

The rearrangement uses TRBV14 and TRBJ2-3; D unresolved. The CDR3 sequence is 17 residues long. V dropped 0 bases and J dropped 5 bases, with 18 bases sitting between them. The germline V gene has CDR1 SGHDN and CDR2 FVKESK. The CDR3 DNA is TGTGCCAGCAGCCAAGACCCGGGTTTTGGAAATCGAGATACGCAGTATTTT. It is translated as CASSQDPGFGNRDTQYF.

CDR3 sequence: CASIALKAGGGGYTF. The CDR3 DNA follows: TGTGCCAGTATAGCATTGAAGGCGGGGGGTGGAGGCTACACCTTC. The chain employs TRBV19 and TRBJ1-2; D perhaps matches TRBD1 (5 bases). The CDR3 runs 15 residues. Trimming removed 7 bases from V and 8 bases from J, with 23 bases in between. In germline, CDR1 is LNHDA, CDR2 SQIVND (reference sequence).

The chain has TRBV5-1 and TRBJ1-6, with D possibly TRBD1 on 6 matching bases. Trimming removed 4 bases from V and 7 bases from J, with 12 bases in between. The CDR3 length is 14 residues. The germline gives CDR1 SGHRS, CDR2 YFSETQ. In nucleotides, the CDR3 is TGCGCCAGCAGCCCAGGACAGCCAAATTCACCCCTCCACTTT. Translation: CASSPGQPNSPLHF.

The chain carries TRBV7-8 and TRBJ2-5, with 11 bases identical to TRBD1. Germline-derived CDR1 and CDR2 are SGHVS and FQNEAQ. The CDR3 is made up of 16 amino acids. The trim removed 2 bases at V and 5 bases at J, leaving 7 bases unmatched. The DNA of the CDR3 is TGTGCCAGCAGCTTAACAGGGACAGGGGGTTGGGAGACCCAGTACTTC. This sequence encodes CASSLTGTGGWETQYF.